This passage covers 17 T cell receptor beta chains from one sample sequenced in a study of T cell responses to AZD1222 COVID-19 vaccine. Sequenced by immunoSEQ multiplex PCR; TCRdb stores in-frame clones only, minus some. The sample lists about 60,000 clones, about 93% occurring once. Sequenced material: peripheral blood, taken 28 days after the second dose of the MenACWY control vaccine. The receptors were gathered from an adult who received the MenACWY meningococcal vaccine as a control.

The rearrangement joins TRBV2 to TRBJ2-7; tentatively, D is TRBD2 (7 bases). Germline assignment: CDR1 SNHLY and CDR2 FYNNEI. This CDR3 contains 13 residues. V was shortened by 9 bases and J by 5 bases, with 17 bases between the two germline ends. The CDR3 DNA is TGTGCCAGGCTAGGGGGGACTACGAACGAGCAGTACTTC. Its protein product is CARLGGTTNEQYF. The variable domain in full, with the rest retrieved from reference TRBV2 and TRBJ2-7, is EPEVTQTPSHQVTQMGQEVILRCVPISNHLYFYWYRQILGQKVEFLVSFYNNEISEKSEIFDDQFSVERPDGSNFTLKIRSTKLEDSAMYFCARLGGTTNEQYFGPGTRLTVT.

V gene TRBV4-3 combines with J gene TRBJ2-1; unclear D gene. The V end lost 3 bases, the J end lost 6 bases, and 15 bases lay between the germline ends. CDR1 is LGHNA, CDR2 YSLEER, per germline. The CDR3 extends over 15 amino acids. The CDR3 is CASSQSSNAGNEQFF. The CDR3 DNA is TGCGCCAGCAGCCAGTCGTCGAATGCTGGCAATGAGCAGTTCTTC.

This chain links TRBV19 with TRBJ2-5, with 13 positions matching TRBD2. Germline V gene lookup returns CDR1 LNHDA and CDR2 SQIVND (reference sequence). Germline trimming cut 8 bases from V and 4 bases from J; bases unmatched to any gene: 7. The CDR3 length is 15 residues. The CDR3 sequence is CASGPGLAGSETQYF. Written as DNA, the CDR3 is TGTGCCAGTGGACCGGGACTAGCGGGATCAGAGACCCAGTACTTC.

The V gene is TRBV27, the J gene TRBJ2-1, with TRBD2 matching over 8 bases. This CDR3 has 17 residues. Germline V gene lookup returns CDR1 MNHEY and CDR2 SMNVEV (reference sequence). The V and J ends lost 5 bases and 5 bases, in that order; junction bases with no gene match: 14. The CDR3 bases are TGTGCCAGCAGTCACCGACTAGCGTGGACCAACAACAATGAGCAGTTCTTC. Translation: CASSHRLAWTNNNEQFF.

The DNA for the CDR3 is TGTGCCAGCAGCTTAGACGTTAGGATCTACGAGCAGTACTTC. Protein product: CASSLDVRIYEQYF. The V and J genes are TRBV7-9 and TRBJ2-7; D remains ambiguous. V was shortened by 1 base and J by 3 bases, with 10 bases between the two germline ends. The V gene's germline CDR1 is SEHNR and CDR2 FQNEAQ (reference sequence). The CDR3 is 14 amino acids.

Comment on this clone: The same CDR3 is also encoded by other DNA sequences in this sample. This chain connects TRBV15 to TRBJ1-1; possibly TRBD1 for D (5 bases). The CDR3 is 14 residues long. The V gene's germline CDR1 is LNHNV and CDR2 YYDKDF (reference sequence). The V end lost 1 base, the J end lost 4 bases, and 10 bases lay between the germline ends. Written as DNA, the CDR3 is TGTGCCACCAGCAGAGGTCAGGGAGGCACTGAAGCTTTCTTT. Amino acids: CATSRGQGGTEAFF.

The chain employs TRBV19 and TRBJ1-1; TRBD1 agrees at 7 bases. This CDR3 region has 14 residues. V lost 6 bases to trimming and J lost 4 bases; unmatched junction nucleotides: 8. Germline V CDR1 and CDR2: LNHDA, SQIVND (reference sequence). CDR3 sequence reads: CASRLTGEGTEAFF. DNA of the CDR3: TGTGCCAGTAGGTTAACAGGGGAGGGCACTGAAGCTTTCTTT.

CDR3 nucleotide sequence: TGTGCCAGCAGCAAAGTTAGTGGACAGGGGAATTCACCCCTCCACTTT. Protein sequence: CASSKVSGQGNSPLHF. The chain couples TRBV21-1 to TRBJ1-6; the table's D call of TRBD1 was not tested on the DNA. TRBV21-1 is marked as a pseudogene. The length of the CDR3 is 16 residues.

This chain uses TRBV6-2 or TRBV6-3 with TRBJ1-2, with D hard to call. Germline V gives CDR1 MNHEY, CDR2 SVGEGT. This CDR3 region has 14 residues. The ends were cut back, 5 bases at V and 7 bases at J, with 17 bases in the middle. Here the CDR3 DNA reads TGTGCCAGCAGTCCCCTGCGCTCGTGGGGTGGCTACACCTTC. Residues: CASSPLRSWGGYTF.

CDR3: CASSVMGEQYF. The CDR3, as DNA: TGTGCCAGCAGCGTGATGGGCGAGCAGTACTTC. The rearrangement uses TRBV5-8 and TRBJ2-7; no reliable D call. V was cut by 4 bases and J by 6 bases, with 8 bases left in between. Germline V gene data show CDR1 as SGHTS and CDR2 as YDEGEE. CDR3 size: 11 residues.

The count of this clone is one. The genes are TRBV5-1 and TRBJ2-7; D gene ambiguous. This CDR3 contains 15 residues. Trimming pared 1 base from V and 0 bases from J, leaving 11 bases between. Germline V gene data show CDR1 as SGHRS and CDR2 as YFSETQ. In DNA form, the CDR3 reads TGCGCCAGCAGCTTGATGGCCAGTAACTCCTACGAGCAGTACTTC. Residues: CASSLMASNSYEQYF.

V and J are TRBV23-1 and TRBJ2-5; TRBD1 might be the D (8 bases). TRBV23-1 is recorded as an ORF, its role being uncertain. This CDR3 comprises 11 residues. The CDR3 nucleotides read TGCGTAACAGGGGGGGCAGAGACCCAGTACTTC. Protein sequence: CVTGGAETQYF.

This chain joins TRBV30 and TRBJ2-1, with 8 bases fitting TRBD2. After removal of 0 bases from V and 5 bases from J, the junction contained 3 bases not matched to a gene. Germline assignment: CDR1 GTSNPN and CDR2 SVGIG (reference sequence). The CDR3 runs to 14 residues. The CDR3: CAWSVSGSDNEQFF. CDR3 DNA: TGTGCCTGGAGTGTAAGCGGGAGCGACAATGAGCAGTTCTTC. The full variable domain, in which reference TRBV30 and TRBJ2-1 provide the parts outside the CDR3, is SQTIHQWPATLVQPVGSPLSLECTVEGTSNPNLYWYRQAAGRGLQLLFYSVGIGQISSEVPQNLSASRPQDRQFILSSKKLLLSDSGFYLCAWSVSGSDNEQFFGPGTRLTVL.

The J gene is TRBJ1-3, the V gene TRBV9; 10 bases match TRBD1. Germline CDR1 is SGDLS and CDR2 is YYNGEE. The CDR3 has 15 residues. With 5 bases clipped from V and 0 bases from J, the junction kept 2 bases outside the gene matches. This CDR3 reads CASRGQGSSGNTIYF. The CDR3 region has the DNA TGTGCCAGCAGGGGACAGGGGAGCTCTGGAAACACCATATATTTT.

The V gene is TRBV3-1 (or the pseudogene TRBV3-2), the J gene TRBJ1-5; 7 bases fit TRBD1. This CDR3 has 15 amino acids. Trimming at V came to 3 bases and at J to 3 bases, leaving 5 bases not matched to a gene. Germline assignment: CDR1 LGHDT and CDR2 YNNKEL (reference sequence). CDR3 sequence: CASSQGTALNQPQHF. The CDR3 coding sequence is TGTGCCAGCAGCCAGGGGACAGCGCTCAATCAGCCCCAGCATTTT.

The V gene is TRBV3-1 (or the pseudogene TRBV3-2), the J gene TRBJ2-1; 13 positions agree with TRBD2. The CDR3 has 15 amino acids. The ends lost 4 bases at V and 9 bases at J; junction bases unmatched: 6. Germline V gene sequence: CDR1 LGHDT, CDR2 YNNKEL (reference sequence). CDR3 nucleotides: TGTGCCAGCAGCCCGGGGACTAGCGGGATAGGTGAGCAGTTCTTC. Its translation is CASSPGTSGIGEQFF.

The rearrangement uses TRBV18 and TRBJ2-1, with TRBD2 matching 13 bases. The CDR3 loop spans 15 amino acids. The V gene end was trimmed by 5 bases and the J gene end by 7 bases; junction bases not matched to a gene: 5. Germline V gene data show CDR1 as KGHSH and CDR2 as LQKENI. CDR3 coding DNA: TGTGCCAGCTCAGGGGGGACTAGCGGGATTAATGAGCAGTTCTTC. Residues: CASSGGTSGINEQFF.